This TCR beta chain was recorded in a study of blood T cell repertoires in COVID-19. In the authors' methods: For nucleated cells, counts were estimated from reference gene primer amplification. Clones were read by immunoSEQ multiplex PCR, and TCRdb kept only the in-frame ones, dropping some. V, J and clone size derive from that table, while D and trimming were established from the DNA sequence. The sample includes a few hundred thousand clones, around 90% of them seen just once. Trimming pared 2 bases from V and 1 base from J, leaving 18 bases between. The CDR3 covers 17 residues. The germline V gene has CDR1 SGHAT and CDR2 FQNNGV.

The sample comprised peripheral blood. The clonotype was recovered from a man younger than 35 with active or convalescent COVID-19. J is TRBJ2-7 and V is TRBV11-2; D remains unclear. The CDR3 protein is CASSLSPIDLRSYEQYF. Written as DNA, the CDR3 is TGTGCCAGCAGCTTATCTCCAATCGATCTCAGGTCCTACGAGCAGTACTTC. Full variable domain (rest looked up from reference TRBV11-2 and TRBJ2-7): EAGVAQSPRYKIIEKRQSVAFWCNPISGHATLYWYQQILGQGPKLLIQFQNNGVVDDSQLPKDRFSAERLKGVDSTLKIQPAKLEDSAVYLCASSLSPIDLRSYEQYFGPGTRLTVT.